The present TCR beta chain was sequenced within a study of identical twins. General study findings and limits: Models underestimated out-of-frame TCR alpha sharing in monozygotic twins.

Each donor was a healthy Caucasian. The CDR3 totals 17 residues. V lost 1 base and J lost 2, with 14 bases in between. CDR1 SGHVS and CDR2 FNYEAQ come from the germline V gene. This clonotype was counted a few times. The target antigen is unknown. A universal primer binding site was introduced by template switching. The final cDNA contained unique molecular identifiers. TCRdb independently ran MiXCR on the 5' RACE reads; one entry per CDR3 protein. The profile shows about 240,000 distinct CDR3 sequences, 6% to 8% of them singletons. The same data also went into a second study, on yellow fever vaccine responses in identical twins.

Sample: CD8+ T cells sorted from blood. The receptor was derived from a woman aged 18 to 35 in good health. V usage is TRBV7-6 and J usage is TRBJ2-2, with D perhaps being TRBD1 or TRBD2 (6 bases each). CDR3 DNA sequence: TGTGCCAGCAGCTTAGAATTAGGAGGGGGAAACACCGGGGAGCTGTTTTTT. Translation gives CASSLELGGGNTGELFF.